The rows below give T cell receptor beta chains drawn from one sample of a study of human T cells and chemical hapten exposure. TCRdb recomputed calls from the RACE reads with MiXCR, one row per CDR3 protein. This repertoire shows 150,000 to 200,000 distinct CDR3 sequences, around 13% found once; its top ten account for less than 2%. Sequenced material: whole blood, taken in connection with sensitization to the hapten diphenylcyclopropenone (DPC). These TCRs come from a woman aged 25 to 39 with alopecia areata. Some clones in this sample may be carry-over from other donors' samples. The CDR3 runs from the conserved cysteine through the conserved F or W. Each record gives: J gene, clone size, V gene, D gene, CDR3 DNA, CDR3 protein. The D gene is left open where the match is weak. Size is stated for part of the rows, as once, few or many counts, or as a class when the clone is expanded.

>TRBJ2-1|NA|TRBV24-1|TRBD2
TGTGCCACCATGGGCGGGGGAAGCTCCTACAATGAGCAGTTCTTC
CATMGGGSSYNEQFF
>TRBJ1-5|NA|TRBV18|NA
TGTGCCAGCTCACGCGACAAGGCGGGCAATCAGCCCCAGCATTTT
CASSRDKAGNQPQHF
>TRBJ2-1|many|TRBV12-3/TRBV12-4|TRBD2
TGTGCCAGCAGTTTATTGGGGGGAGGGGACAATGAGCAGTTCTTC
CASSLLGGGDNEQFF
>TRBJ1-6|many|TRBV7-3|NA
TGTGCCAGCAGCGTCATGCAGGGGTCACCCCTCCACTTT
CASSVMQGSPLHF
>TRBJ1-2|NA|TRBV5-1|NA
TGCGCCAGCAGCTTGGACGGTAGCTATGGCTACACCTTC
CASSLDGSYGYTF
>TRBJ2-7|NA|TRBV29-1|NA
TGCAGCGTTGGGGCAGGGCCCCACGAGCAGTACTTC
CSVGAGPHEQYF
>TRBJ2-2|NA|TRBV18|NA
TGTGTCAGCTCATCGTGGACAGTCAGTCTTCCCAATGCGAACACCGGGGAGCTGTTTTTT
CVSSSWTVSLPNANTGELFF
>TRBJ2-3|NA|TRBV6-2/TRBV6-3|NA
TGTGCCGCGAGAGGCGACACAGATACGCAGTATTTT
CAARGDTDTQYF
>TRBJ2-5|few|TRBV6-2/TRBV6-3|NA
TGTGCCAGCCGATCGTGGGAACAGGGGAGGGAGACCCAGTACTTC
CASRSWEQGRETQYF
>TRBJ1-2|many|TRBV6-2/TRBV6-3|TRBD1
TGTGCCAGCAGTCCTAGGACAGGTGGCTACACCTTC
CASSPRTGGYTF
>TRBJ2-7|NA|TRBV28|TRBD2
TGTGCCAGCAGCCAGCCGGGACTAGCGCGGCGCGAGCAGTACTTC
CASSQPGLARREQYF
>TRBJ2-3|many|TRBV28|TRBD2
TGTGCCAGCAGTTCCATAGCGGGATCAGATACGCAGTATTTT
CASSSIAGSDTQYF
>TRBJ1-1|many|TRBV29-1|TRBD1
TGCAGCGTTGAAAGGGGGCCAGAGAACACTGAAGCTTTCTTT
CSVERGPENTEAFF
>TRBJ2-3|NA|TRBV28|NA
TGTGCCAGCAGTATTCCGACCCCAGATACGCAGTATTTT
CASSIPTPDTQYF
>TRBJ2-5|medium-sized|TRBV20-1|NA
TGCAGTGCTAGCCCCGGCCCCGAGCAAGAGACCCAGTACTTC
CSASPGPEQETQYF
>TRBJ2-1|few|TRBV6-5|NA
TGTGCCAGCAGCTCGAATCGAGGGGTCGTAGGGTACAATGAGCAGTTCTTC
CASSSNRGVVGYNEQFF